This T cell receptor beta chain was identified in a study of memory CD4+ T cells and cytomegalovirus serostatus. About the research overall: Of the healthy Belgian adults, fewer than 10 were CMV seropositive and approximately 25 seronegative. Findings and caveats of the study: A US-trained random forest predicted CMV serostatus with median AUC around 0.9.

Comments on this clone: Its matching antigen is unknown.

The germline V and J ends were trimmed by 2 bases and 8 bases, with 13 bases remaining between them. In germline, CDR1 is KGHSH, CDR2 LQKENI. The CDR3 covers 14 residues. Some clones are missing from TCRdb's copy, which holds only in-frame ones; the method was immunoSEQ multiplex PCR. This repertoire shows 40,000 to 55,000 clones, about three quarters found once; its top ten account for approximately 1.5%. Single viable CD3+CD4+CD8-CD45RO+ cells were sorted as the memory CD4+ T cells. Serostatus was set by detecting CMV pp150, pp28, p38, p52 IgG. After thawing, CD4+ T cells were positively selected. Sequencing was done on a sample of memory CD4+ T cells from blood. The chain is built from TRBV18 and TRBJ2-1; D perhaps matches TRBD2 (6 bases). The source of this sequence is an adult in good health and CMV-seropositive. The CDR3 spells CASSPEGLEYEQFF. The CDR3 coding sequence is TGTGCCAGCTCACCAGAGGGACTCGAATATGAGCAGTTCTTC.